This is a list of T cell receptor beta chains from one sample in a study of T-cell reconstitution after alpha-beta-depleted transplantation in children. TCRdb used MiXCR to reprocess the PCR reads, holding one entry per CDR3 protein. The sample consists of 300,000 to 400,000 distinct CDR3 sequences, under 20% of them appearing once. The specimen was PBMCs, mostly from graft donor cells, collected 360 days after TCRalphabeta/CD19-depleted stem cell transplant. The receptor source for this set is a male patient aged 2 to 9 who had a stem cell transplant for acute lymphoblastic leukemia, so the T cells may come from the graft donor. CDR3s include the opening cysteine and the closing phenylalanine or tryptophan. The D gene is left open where the match is weak. Part of the rows lack a size; the others show once, few, many or a class for expanded clones.

.,TRBV6-1,TRBJ2-7,few,TGTGCCAGCAGGGCACTCAGCTCCTACGAGCAGTACTTC,CASRALSSYEQYF
.,TRBV7-2,TRBJ2-1,.,TGTGCCAGCAGCGTCCGGCCATATGAGCAGTTCTTC,CASSVRPYEQFF
.,TRBV7-2,TRBJ2-7,many,TGTGCCAGCAGCTTAGGTGGATCCTTTTACGAGCAGTACTTC,CASSLGGSFYEQYF
.,TRBV4-1,TRBJ2-7,few,TGCGCCAGCAGCCAAGATCGACAGTCCGCCTACGAGCAGTACTTC,CASSQDRQSAYEQYF
.,TRBV7-2,TRBJ2-1,.,TGTGCCAGCAGCACTCCGGGACAAATAGGCAATGAGCAGTTCTTC,CASSTPGQIGNEQFF
.,TRBV29-1,TRBJ1-2,.,TGCAGCGTTGAGTGGGGGAATGGCTACACCTTC,CSVEWGNGYTF
TRBD2,TRBV29-1,TRBJ2-1,many,TGCAGCGTTGAAAGGGCTAGCGGGAGAAATTACAATGAGCAGTTCTTC,CSVERASGRNYNEQFF
.,TRBV12-3/TRBV12-4,TRBJ2-5,few,TGTGCCAGCACCCTACCAGGGGCGACCCAGTACTTC,CASTLPGATQYF
TRBD1,TRBV5-6,TRBJ1-1,few,TGTGCCAGCAGCTTCCGGGACAGGGTACCTGAAGCTTTCTTT,CASSFRDRVPEAFF
.,TRBV27,TRBJ2-4,once,TGTGCCAGCAGGTCTCTAGCCAAAAACATTCAGTACTTC,CASRSLAKNIQYF
TRBD1,TRBV5-1,TRBJ1-1,many,TGCGCCAGCAGCCCCGGGACAGGGATGTACACTGAAGCTTTCTTT,CASSPGTGMYTEAFF
.,TRBV7-9,TRBJ1-1,.,TGTGCCAGCAGCCCCACCACTAGTGAAGCTTTCTTT,CASSPTTSEAFF
.,TRBV4-2,TRBJ1-1,.,TGTGCCATCAGCCCTGGGCTGATCTCTGAAGCTTTCTTT,CAISPGLISEAFF
TRBD2,TRBV20-1,TRBJ2-7,.,TGCAGTGCTAGTAAGGGGACTAGCGGGCTTGACGAGCAGTACTTC,CSASKGTSGLDEQYF
.,TRBV5-5,TRBJ2-5,.,TGTGCCAGCATCCTCAGGGGGGGGGAGACCCAGTACTTC,CASILRGGETQYF
.,TRBV4-1,TRBJ2-7,few,TGCGCCAGCAGCCAGGGCCCCTGGTCCTACGAGCAGTACTTC,CASSQGPWSYEQYF
TRBD1,TRBV20-1,TRBJ2-5,many,TGCAGTGCTACTCCCGGGACAGGGATTAAGACCCAGTACTTC,CSATPGTGIKTQYF
.,TRBV12-3/TRBV12-4,TRBJ2-2,few,TGTGCCAGCAGTTTGAGGGCAGGGCACACCGGGGAGCTGTTTTTT,CASSLRAGHTGELFF
TRBD2,TRBV5-5,TRBJ2-7,few,TGTGCCAGCAGCTTGTCTACTAGCGGCCCTTTCTCCTACGAGCAGTACTTC,CASSLSTSGPFSYEQYF
.,TRBV12-3/TRBV12-4,TRBJ2-5,few,TGTGCCAGCAGTCCCCACTTACAAGGTACCCAGTACTTC,CASSPHLQGTQYF
.,TRBV7-8,TRBJ2-3,few,TGTGCCAGCAGCAGGGTGCGGGGCTGGCCGCCAAGCACAGATACGCAGTATTTT,CASSRVRGWPPSTDTQYF
.,TRBV21-1,TRBJ2-1,.,TGTGCCCGGGGTACTAGCGGATATTACAATGAGCAGTTCTTC,CARGTSGYYNEQFF
TRBD2,TRBV4-1,TRBJ2-7,.,TGCGCCAGCAGCCATGCTGCCGGGACTAGCGGGAGCTACGAGCAGTACTTC,CASSHAAGTSGSYEQYF
TRBD1,TRBV6-5,TRBJ1-6,.,TGTGCCAGCAGCCCCGGACCGGGACAGGGAAATTCACCCCTCCACTTT,CASSPGPGQGNSPLHF
TRBD2,TRBV9,TRBJ2-1,.,TGTGCCAGCAGCGTAGCTGGGGGAGGGCCTTACAATGAGCAGTTCTTC,CASSVAGGGPYNEQFF
TRBD1,TRBV9,TRBJ2-1,many,TGTGCCAGCAGCGCGGGACAGGGGATTCACAATGAGCAGTTCTTC,CASSAGQGIHNEQFF
.,TRBV28,TRBJ2-7,few,TGTGCCAGCAGCCCCCTTTGGGTTGCGAACTCCTACGAGCAGTACTTC,CASSPLWVANSYEQYF
.,TRBV4-2,TRBJ1-5,many,TGTGCCAGCAGCCAAGATACTGAAATCTGGCCCCAGCATTTT,CASSQDTEIWPQHF
TRBD1,TRBV3-1,TRBJ2-5,.,TGTGCCAGCAGCAGGCGACAGGGTTCCCAAGAGACCCAGTACTTC,CASSRRQGSQETQYF
TRBD2,TRBV12-3/TRBV12-4,TRBJ2-1,.,TGTGCCAGCCGAGGACTAGCGGGAGGGTGGTTGTTCTTC,CASRGLAGGWLFF
.,TRBV3-1,TRBJ2-2,.,TGTGCCAGCAGCCGGGGGGCCCAGAACACCGGGGAGCTGTTTTTT,CASSRGAQNTGELFF
.,TRBV20-1,TRBJ2-4,few,TGCAGTGCCAGAGCAATTCCCGATGGAGCCAAAAACATTCAGTACTTC,CSARAIPDGAKNIQYF
.,TRBV25-1,TRBJ2-1,.,TGTGCCAGCAGTGAATATATAAACCACAATGAGCAGTTCTTC,CASSEYINHNEQFF
TRBD1,TRBV29-1,TRBJ1-2,.,TGCAGCGTGGGACAGGTGCCGACTCGGGACTACACCTTC,CSVGQVPTRDYTF
TRBD1,TRBV18,TRBJ2-5,few,TGTGCCAGCTCACCACTACGGGACAGGGGTCGGGAGACCCAGTACTTC,CASSPLRDRGRETQYF